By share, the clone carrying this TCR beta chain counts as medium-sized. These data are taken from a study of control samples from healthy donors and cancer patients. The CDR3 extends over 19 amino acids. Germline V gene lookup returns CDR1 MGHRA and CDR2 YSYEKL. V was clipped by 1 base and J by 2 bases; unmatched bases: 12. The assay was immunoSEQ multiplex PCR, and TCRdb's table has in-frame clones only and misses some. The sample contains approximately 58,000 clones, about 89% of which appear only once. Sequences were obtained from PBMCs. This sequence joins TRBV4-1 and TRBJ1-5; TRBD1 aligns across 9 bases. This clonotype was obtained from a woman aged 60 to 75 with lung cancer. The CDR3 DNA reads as TGCGCCAGCAGCCAAGGCGGGACAGGGCCCCTTGGGGGCAATCAGCCCCAGCATTTT. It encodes CASSQGGTGPLGGNQPQHF.